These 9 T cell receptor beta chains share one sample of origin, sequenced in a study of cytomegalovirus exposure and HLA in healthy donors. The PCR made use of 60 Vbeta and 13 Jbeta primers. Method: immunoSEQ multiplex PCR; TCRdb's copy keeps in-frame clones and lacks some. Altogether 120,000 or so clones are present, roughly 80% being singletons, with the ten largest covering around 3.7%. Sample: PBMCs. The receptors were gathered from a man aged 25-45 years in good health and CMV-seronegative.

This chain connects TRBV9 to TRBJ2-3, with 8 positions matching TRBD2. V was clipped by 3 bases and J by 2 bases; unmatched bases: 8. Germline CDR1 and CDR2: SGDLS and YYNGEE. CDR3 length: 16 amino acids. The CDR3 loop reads CASSETSDGATDTQYF. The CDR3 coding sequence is TGTGCCAGCAGCGAGACTAGCGACGGGGCCACAGATACGCAGTATTTT.

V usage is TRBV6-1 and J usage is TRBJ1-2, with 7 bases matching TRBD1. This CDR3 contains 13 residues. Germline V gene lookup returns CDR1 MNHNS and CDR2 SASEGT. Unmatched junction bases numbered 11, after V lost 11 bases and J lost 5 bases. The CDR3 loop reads CAVEAWTGYGYTF. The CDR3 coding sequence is TGTGCCGTTGAAGCCTGGACAGGATATGGCTACACCTTC.

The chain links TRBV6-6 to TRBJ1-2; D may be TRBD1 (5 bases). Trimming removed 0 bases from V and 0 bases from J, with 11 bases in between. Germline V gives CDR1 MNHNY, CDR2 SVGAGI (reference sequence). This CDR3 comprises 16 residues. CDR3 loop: CASSYSGGEANYGYTF. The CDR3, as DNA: TGTGCCAGCAGTTACTCGGGAGGGGAGGCTAACTATGGCTACACCTTC.

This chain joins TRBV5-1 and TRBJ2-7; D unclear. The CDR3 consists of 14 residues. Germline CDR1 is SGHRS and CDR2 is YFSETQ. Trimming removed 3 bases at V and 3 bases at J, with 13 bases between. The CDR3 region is CASSSSEVGYEQYF. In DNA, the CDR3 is TGCGCCAGCAGCTCGAGTGAGGTAGGCTACGAGCAGTACTTC. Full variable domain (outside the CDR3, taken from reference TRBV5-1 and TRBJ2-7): KAGVTQTPRYLIKTRGQQVTLSCSPISGHRSVSWYQQTPGQGLQFLFEYFSETQRNKGNFPGRFSGRQFSNSRSEMNVSTLELGDSALYLCASSSSEVGYEQYFGPGTRLTVT.

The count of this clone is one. The CDR3, as DNA: TGTGCCTGGAGTCAACGGGACAGGATGACCGGGGAGCTGTTTTTT. As protein: CAWSQRDRMTGELFF. This chain links TRBV30 with TRBJ2-2, with 8 bases lining up with TRBD1. V lost 2 bases and J lost 5; bases outside the gene matches: 7. The CDR3 spans 15 residues. Germline assignment: CDR1 GTSNPN and CDR2 SVGIG (reference sequence).

DNA of the CDR3: TGTGCCACCAGCAGAGAAGGAGGGAACTATGGCTACACCTTC. Its protein product is CATSREGGNYGYTF. The chain employs TRBV15 and TRBJ1-2; D not resolved. The germline V gene encodes CDR1 LNHNV and CDR2 YYDKDF (reference sequence). CDR3 length: 14 residues. Trimming left V 0 bases short and J 2 bases short, with 7 bases between.

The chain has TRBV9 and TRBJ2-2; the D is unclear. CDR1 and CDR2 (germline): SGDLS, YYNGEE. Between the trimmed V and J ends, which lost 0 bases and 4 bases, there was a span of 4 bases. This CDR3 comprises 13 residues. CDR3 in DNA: TGTGCCAGCAGCGTAGGCGGCACCGGGGAGCTGTTTTTT. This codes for CASSVGGTGELFF.

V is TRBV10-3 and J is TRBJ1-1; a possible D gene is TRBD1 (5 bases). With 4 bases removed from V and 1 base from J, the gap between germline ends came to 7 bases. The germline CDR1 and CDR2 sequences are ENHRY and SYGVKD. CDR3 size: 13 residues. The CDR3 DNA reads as TGTGCCATCAGTGCACAGGAGAACACTGAAGCTTTCTTT. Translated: CAISAQENTEAFF.

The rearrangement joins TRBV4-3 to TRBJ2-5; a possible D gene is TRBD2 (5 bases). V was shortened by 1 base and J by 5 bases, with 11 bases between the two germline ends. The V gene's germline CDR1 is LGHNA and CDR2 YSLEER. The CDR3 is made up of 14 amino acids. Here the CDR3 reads CASSQGASSETQYF. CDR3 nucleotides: TGCGCCAGCAGCCAAGGGGCTAGCTCGGAGACCCAGTACTTC.